This T cell receptor beta chain was profiled in a study of OX40 agonist ivuxolimab in advanced cancers. Whole-study results and caveats: Expanded clones tended on average to be more numerous among CD8+ T cells than CD4+.

Concerning this clone itself: Antigen specificity is unknown.

TCRdb keeps only in-frame clones here, not all; method: immunoSEQ multiplex PCR. This sample carries some 97,000 clones, around 90% of them seen once, and the ten largest clones take under 0.65%. The sequence came from an adult with an advanced solid tumor such as melanoma, head and neck, liver or kidney cancer. The sequences come from CD4+ or CD8+ T cells sorted from blood, collected in a trial of the OX40 agonist ivuxolimab.

CDR3 DNA sequence: TGTGCCAGCAGCAAACTTCTGTTTGCGGGAGAGTCCTACGAGCAGTACTTC. It translates to CASSKLLFAGESYEQYF. The chain recombines TRBV5-4 with TRBJ2-7, with 7 bases identical to TRBD2. CDR3 length equals 17 residues. V was pared by 4 bases and J by 1 base, with 14 bases of the junction left unmatched. Germline V lookup: CDR1 SGHNT, CDR2 YYREEE (reference sequence). Full variable domain (rest looked up from reference TRBV5-4 and TRBJ2-7): ETGVTQSPTHLIKTRGQQVTLRCSSQSGHNTVSWYQQALGQGPQFIFQYYREEENGRGNFPPRFSGLQFPNYSSELNVNALELDDSALYLCASSKLLFAGESYEQYFGPGTRLTVT.